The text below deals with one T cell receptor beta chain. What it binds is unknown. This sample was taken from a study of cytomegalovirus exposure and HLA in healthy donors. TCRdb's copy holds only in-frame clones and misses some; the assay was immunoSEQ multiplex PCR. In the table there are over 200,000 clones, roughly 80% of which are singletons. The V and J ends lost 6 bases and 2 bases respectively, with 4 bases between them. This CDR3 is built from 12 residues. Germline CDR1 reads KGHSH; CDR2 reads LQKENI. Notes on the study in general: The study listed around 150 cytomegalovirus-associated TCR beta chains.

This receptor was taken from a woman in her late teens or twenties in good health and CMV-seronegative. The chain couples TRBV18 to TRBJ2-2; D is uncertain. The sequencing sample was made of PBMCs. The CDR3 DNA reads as TGTGCCAGCTCTCTTAACACCGGGGAGCTGTTTTTT. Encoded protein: CASSLNTGELFF. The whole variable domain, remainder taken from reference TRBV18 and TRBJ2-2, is NAGVMQNPRHLVRRRGQEARLRCSPMKGHSHVYWYRQLPEEGLKFMVYLQKENIIDESGMPKERFSAEFPKEGPSILRIQQVVRGDSAAYFCASSLNTGELFFGEGSRLTVL.